The present TCR beta chain was sequenced within a study of human T cells and chemical hapten exposure. Study-wide results and limits: TCRs whose frequency exceeded 1 in 1000 remained the same following DPC sensitization. Having alopecia, the donors may differ immunologically from healthy people.

TCRdb reanalysed the RACE reads using MiXCR and keeps one entry per CDR3 protein. The repertoire holds tens of thousands of distinct CDR3 sequences, with around 10% as singletons. Time point here: patch test 1, 2 weeks after DPC sensitization. Treatment denoted: therapeutic diphenylcyclopropenone sensitization with weekly scalp DPC. Suited to DPC and affected by alopecia, the donors ranged from 18 to 70 years old. It was from unfractionated whole blood that total RNA was extracted. V dropped 2 bases and J dropped 0 bases, with 10 bases sitting between them. The CDR3 is 16 amino acids. Germline V gene data show CDR1 as ENHRY and CDR2 as SYGVKD. This clonotype was counted a few times. Its antigen remains unidentified.

Sequencing was performed on whole blood, taken in connection with sensitization to the hapten diphenylcyclopropenone (DPC). The sequence was obtained from a woman aged 45-65 years with alopecia areata. Some clones in this sample may be carry-over from other donors' samples. The rearrangement joins TRBV10-3 to TRBJ2-2; perhaps TRBD2 as D (6 bases). The CDR3 DNA reads TGTGCCATCAGTGAGAATGGCGGGACGAACACCGGGGAGCTGTTTTTT. Protein product: CAISENGGTNTGELFF.